Listed below are T cell receptor beta chains from one sample, sequenced in a study of T cell changes during pregnancy in multiple sclerosis. Profiling relied on immunoSEQ multiplex PCR, and the TCRdb table lists in-frame clones only, not all of them. Counted here are around 40,000 clones, 89% occurring once; the ten biggest clones make up roughly 1.3%. The specimen comprised CD4+ T cells from peripheral blood mononuclear cells, sampled in the first trimester of pregnancy. The source is a female donor with multiple sclerosis, enrolled in a pregnancy study. Each CDR3 is given with its conserved first and last residue. D genes are given only for firm matches. Clone size, where shown, is once, few, many, or a class for clones that have expanded.

>TRBV18|TRBJ1-1|NA|NA
CASSPRADGEAFF
TGTGCCAGCTCACCAAGGGCCGATGGGGAGGCTTTCTTT
>TRBV7-2|TRBJ2-3|NA|TRBD2
CASSLAGGTDTQYF
TGTGCCAGCAGCCTTGCGGGGGGAACAGATACGCAGTATTTT
>TRBV29-1|TRBJ1-2|NA|TRBD1
CSVPRTGGSYYGYTF
TGCAGCGTACCACGGACAGGGGGCAGTTACTATGGCTACACCTTC
>TRBV5-1|TRBJ2-7|NA|TRBD2
CASSLTSGTGEQYF
TGCGCCAGCAGCTTGACTAGCGGGACGGGCGAGCAGTACTTC
>TRBV6-1|TRBJ2-5|NA|TRBD2
CASSELRLAGVETQYF
TGTGCCAGCAGTGAACTAAGGCTAGCGGGAGTAGAGACCCAGTACTTC
>TRBV27|TRBJ1-3|NA|NA
CASSLAAGNTIYF
TGTGCCAGCAGCCTAGCGGCGGGAAACACCATATATTTT
>TRBV7-7|TRBJ2-7|NA|TRBD2
CASSLSPTSAREQYF
TGTGCTAGCAGCTTATCCCCGACTAGCGCCCGGGAGCAGTACTTC
>TRBV5-5|TRBJ1-3|NA|NA
CASSLALQGVSPGNTIYF
TGTGCCAGCAGCTTGGCCCTACAGGGAGTATCACCTGGAAACACCATATATTTT
>TRBV6-1|TRBJ2-1|NA|NA
CASSEDGSGLGGSYNEQFF
TGTGCCAGCAGTGAGGACGGGAGCGGGCTTGGGGGCTCCTACAATGAGCAGTTCTTC
>TRBV7-9|TRBJ1-4|NA|NA
CASSLGDTGTNEKLFF
TGTGCCAGCAGCTTAGGGGATACAGGGACAAATGAAAAACTGTTTTTT
>TRBV5-1|TRBJ2-1|once|TRBD2
CASSLGLAGGHLNEQFF
TGCGCCAGCAGCTTGGGACTAGCGGGAGGACACTTGAATGAGCAGTTCTTC